This T cell receptor beta chain was captured in a study of T cell repertoires in cytomegalovirus infection. For the study at large: It can be stated that public TCR beta signatures indicated CMV infection as well as a matching HLA type. The study's findings and limits: The cumulative frequency of public TCR beta families identified carriers of CMV plus the relevant HLA. Predominance within the ex vivo response was attributable to HLA-C-restricted CMV-specific TCR beta clonotypes.

Via MiXCR, TCRdb re-called the reads, giving one row per CDR3 protein. This sample has a few hundred thousand distinct CDR3 sequences, with more than 8% found just once. On this clonotype: Its antigen is undetermined.

Sequences were obtained from PBMCs. The TCR sequence derives from a human donor in good health (CMV status not recorded). Some clones in this sample may be carry-over from other donors' samples.

The chain's CDR3 is CASSHLGPGTCAEQYF. The DNA for the CDR3 is TGCGCCAGCAGTCACTTAGGACCAGGGACTTGTGCCGAGCAGTACTTC. The gene calls are TRBV23-1 and TRBJ2-7, with D possibly TRBD2 on 6 matching bases. TRBV23-1 counts as an open reading frame of uncertain function. V lost 3 bases, J lost 6 bases, and 21 bases lay in between. The CDR3 is made up of 16 amino acids.